The clone carrying this T cell receptor beta chain was observed a handful of times. Germline values: CDR1 SGHTA, CDR2 FQGNSA. CDR3 length equals 11 residues. V lost 8 bases to trimming and J lost 4 bases; unmatched junction nucleotides: 0. The data belong to a study of early T cells in non-severe SARS-CoV-2 infection. Across the whole study: RNA in bulk from unsorted whole blood was sequenced, and chains were unpaired.

TCRdb recomputed calls from the 5' RACE reads with MiXCR, one row per CDR3 protein. The repertoire has approximately 64,000 distinct CDR3 sequences, roughly 18% of them found once; the top ten carry over 8%. This receptor was taken from an adult who was a healthcare worker with PCR-confirmed SARS-CoV-2 infection or an uninfected control (not recorded which). The rearrangement joins TRBV7-2 to TRBJ2-3, with 7 bases identical to TRBD1. Specimen: whole blood, collected at baseline. CDR3 protein: CASGQADTQYF. CDR3 sequence (DNA): TGTGCCAGCGGACAGGCAGATACGCAGTATTTT.